The 3 T cell receptor beta chains listed next were all sequenced from one sample in a study of IL-17A CD8 T cells in psoriatic arthritis synovium. The synovial fluid came from psoriatic arthritis joints with active inflammation. Here immunoSEQ multiplex PCR was the method, and the copy in TCRdb shows in-frame clones only, minus some. This sample has 2,000 to 3,000 clones, with approximately 70% found just once. Specimen: memory CD8+ T cells from synovial fluid. Subset defined: bulk memory CD8+ T cells (CD45RA-CD27+/- and CD45RA+CD27-). These receptors all come from a human donor with psoriatic arthritis.

This clone was recorded only once. The chain carries TRBV7-9 and TRBJ1-2, with a tentative D call TRBD1 (5 bases). The CDR3 runs to 15 residues. Germline V CDR1 and CDR2: SEHNR, FQNEAQ (reference sequence). V lost 3 bases, J lost 4 bases, and 15 bases lay in between. The CDR3 sequence is CASSFSGAYSYGYTF. In DNA, the CDR3 is TGTGCCAGCAGCTTTTCTGGGGCTTATTCCTATGGCTACACCTTC.

The genes are TRBV29-1 and TRBJ2-7, with 7 bases lining up with TRBD1. The junction had 8 bases not matched to a gene; V was cut back by 6 bases and J by 3 bases. The CDR3 is made up of 13 amino acids. Germline V gives CDR1 SQVTM, CDR2 ANQGSEA. The CDR3 here is CSVWTGSFYEQYF. DNA for the CDR3: TGCAGCGTATGGACAGGCTCGTTCTACGAGCAGTACTTC.

In this sample, this clone turned up a few times. V usage is TRBV10-3 and J usage is TRBJ1-2, with a possible D match to TRBD1 (5 bases). This CDR3 has 13 amino acids. Trimming took off 2 bases at V and 8 bases at J, with 12 bases between the two ends. Germline lookup yields CDR1 ENHRY and CDR2 SYGVKD. Here the CDR3 reads CAISEPGVGGYTF. CDR3 DNA sequence: TGTGCCATCAGTGAGCCGGGGGTCGGCGGCTACACCTTC.